This T cell receptor beta chain derives from a study of T cell responses to AZD1222 COVID-19 vaccine. A few counts support this clone. CDR1 SQVTM and CDR2 ANQGSEA come from the germline V gene. The junction had 5 bases not matched to a gene; V was cut back by 0 bases and J by 16 bases. The CDR3 sequence is 12 residues long. Produced via immunoSEQ multiplex PCR; TCRdb's table is partial and in-frame only. The table has under 200,000 clones, around 94% seen once; the top ten hold approximately 0.64%. Sample: peripheral blood, taken on day 0 of AZD1222 vaccination. The rearrangement uses TRBV29-1 and TRBJ1-4; 10 bases agree with TRBD1. This sequence was found in an adult in good health. The CDR3 loop is CSVEEPDRGPFF. The CDR3 DNA is TGCAGCGTTGAAGAGCCCGACAGGGGGCCGTTTTTT.